The present T cell receptor beta chain was sequenced within a study of T cells in Graves' hyperthyroidism and ophthalmopathy. Study as a whole: Blood from the periphery was taken at initial diagnosis, before any treatment.

Using RNA transcripts as the source, TCR beta CDR3 regions were amplified. The HTBI primer set served for first-round RT-PCR of the TCR CDR3. TCRdb reanalysed the multiplex PCR reads using MiXCR and keeps one entry per CDR3 protein. This table holds roughly 180,000 distinct CDR3 sequences, over 7.5% found once. J gave up 4 bases and V 6 bases, and 20 bases lay outside the gene matches. The CDR3 contains 17 residues. The germline CDR1 and CDR2 sequences are DFQATT and SNEGSKA (reference sequence). This clonotype was observed a few times. The chain carries TRBV20-1 and TRBJ1-1, with TRBD1 matching over 7 bases. Source material: blood. The clonotype comes from a woman aged 18-30 years with Graves' hyperthyroidism that later progressed to Graves' ophthalmopathy. The chain's CDR3 is CSASPRDPQGGSTEAFF. The CDR3 DNA is TGCAGTGCGAGCCCCCGGGACCCCCAGGGGGGGAGCACTGAAGCTTTCTTT.